This T cell receptor (beta chain) was captured by sequencing in a study of response to subunit inactivated influenza vaccine. TCRdb independently ran MiXCR on the RT-PCR reads; one entry per CDR3 protein. The sample consists of about 780,000 distinct CDR3 sequences, less than 20% of them appearing once. The CDR3 sequence is 17 residues long. CDR1 and CDR2 (germline): MGHRA, YSYEKL. V shed 3 bases, J shed 2 bases, and the junction held 8 bases outside the gene matches. On this clonotype itself: Its antigen is unidentified.

Study-level points and caveats: Seasonal influenza vaccination, on each occasion, was suggested by the authors to recruit few new T cells.

The chain carries TRBV4-1 and TRBJ2-3, with 10 positions matching TRBD2. The sequenced sample was PBMCs from blood, obtained 5 to 6 days after vaccination. The sequence derives from a man aged 45 to 65 who received an inactivated influenza vaccine. The CDR3 DNA sequence: TGCGCCAGCAGCCATACGGGAGCGGGGGGGGTCACAGATACGCAGTATTTT. Amino acid sequence: CASSHTGAGGVTDTQYF.